Presented here are 18 T cell receptor beta chains from one specimen sequenced in a study of beta chain features in type 1 diabetes. Antigen specificity for these receptors is unknown. Regarding the study as a whole: Shortening of TCRB CDR3s, moderate but significant, appeared in all four CD4+ subsets of Type 1 diabetes patients.

Investigators reverse transcribed all isolated RNA, so they sequenced expressed TCRB transcripts. Data came from immunoSEQ multiplex PCR; TCRdb stores just in-frame clones and leaves some out. This sample carries 600,000 or so clones, approximately 13% of them seen once, and the ten largest clones take more than 0.095%. Sequenced input: naive CD4+ T cells from blood. These receptor sequences come from a man younger than 45 with type 1 diabetes.

This clone occurred a few times. The J gene is TRBJ2-1, the V gene TRBV14; D ambiguous. The CDR3 consists of 12 residues. Deletions cut 1 base from V and 9 bases from J, with 7 bases between. Per germline, CDR1 SGHDN and CDR2 FVKESK. The DNA for the CDR3 is TGTGCCAGCAGCCAAGGTTGGAGTGAGCAGTTCTTC. It specifies CASSQGWSEQFF.

V usage is TRBV6-5 and J usage is TRBJ2-7; D perhaps matches TRBD1 (5 bases). This CDR3 comprises 13 residues. CDR1 and CDR2 (germline): MNHEY, SVGAGI. With 6 bases removed from V and 6 bases from J, the gap between germline ends came to 15 bases. The CDR3 is CASRPGLPSEQYF. The CDR3 bases are TGTGCCAGCAGGCCAGGGTTGCCTTCCGAGCAGTACTTC.

This chain joins TRBV4-2 and TRBJ1-4, with 8 nucleotides matching TRBD1. Unmatched junction bases numbered 3, after V lost 2 bases and J lost 4 bases. The CDR3 contains 15 residues. CDR1 and CDR2 from the germline V gene are LGHNA and YNFKEQ. Here the CDR3 reads CASSQTGQGNEKLFF. CDR3 in DNA: TGTGCCAGCAGCCAAACAGGACAGGGTAATGAAAAACTGTTTTTT.

This clone was observed a handful of times. The gene calls are TRBV7-2 and TRBJ1-5, with 9 positions matching TRBD1. The V segment lost 5 bases and the J segment 0 bases; nucleotides outside the gene matches: 5. The CDR3 consists of 16 residues. The germline CDR1 and CDR2 sequences are SGHTA and FQGNSA. CDR3 amino acids: CASSDRTGDSNQPQHF. The CDR3 nucleotides read TGTGCCAGCAGCGACCGGACAGGGGATAGCAATCAGCCCCAGCATTTT.

CDR3 region: CASRPPGANTEAFF. CDR3 coding DNA: TGCGCCAGCAGGCCGCCGGGGGCCAACACTGAAGCTTTCTTT. The chain uses TRBV5-1 and TRBJ1-1; D possibly corresponds to TRBD1 (6 bases). Trimming took 5 bases from V and 2 from J, leaving 13 bases between them. Germline assignment: CDR1 SGHRS and CDR2 YFSETQ. This CDR3 is built from 14 residues.

The chain employs TRBV9 and TRBJ2-1; 9 bases agree with TRBD1. CDR1 is SGDLS, CDR2 YYNGEE, per germline. V lost 4 bases, J lost 2 bases, and 7 bases stayed unmatched. CDR3 length: 16 amino acids. CDR3 DNA: TGTGCCAGCAGCCCCCCCGGGACAGGGCCCTACAATGAGCAGTTCTTC. Translation gives CASSPPGTGPYNEQFF.

This chain uses TRBV7-8 with TRBJ1-5; D is perhaps TRBD1 (5 bases). Germline V gene lookup returns CDR1 SGHVS and CDR2 FQNEAQ. This CDR3 contains 16 residues. Trimming removed 3 bases from V and 0 bases from J, with 12 bases in between. The CDR3 DNA follows: TGTGCCAGCAGCTTGGACACCGATTATAGCAATCAGCCCCAGCATTTT. This gives the protein CASSLDTDYSNQPQHF. The variable domain in full, completed from reference TRBV7-8 and TRBJ1-5, reads GAGVSQSPRYKVAKRGQDVALRCDPISGHVSLFWYQQALGQGPEFLTYFQNEAQLDKSGLPSDRFFAERPEGSVSTLKIQRTQQEDSAVYLCASSLDTDYSNQPQHFGDGTRLSIL.

Notes on this clone: An end of the junction differs from the germline gene, which may be a read error. The rearrangement links TRBV7-7 to TRBJ1-3, with a weak D call TRBD1 (6 bases). This CDR3 has 15 residues. Germline-derived CDR1 and CDR2 are SSHAT and FNYEAQ (reference sequence). CDR3 bases: TGTGCTAGCAGCTTAGATGGGACATATGGAAACACCATATATTTT. It yields the protein CASSLDGTYGNTIYF.

CDR3 protein: CSVGGGGGEQYF. CDR3 in DNA: TGCAGCGTTGGGGGAGGCGGGGGAGAGCAGTACTTC. J is TRBJ2-7 and V is TRBV29-1; 7 bases are a match to TRBD2. The trim removed 4 bases at V and 7 bases at J, leaving 7 bases unmatched. Germline values: CDR1 SQVTM, CDR2 ANQGSEA. CDR3 size: 12 residues.

The chain combines TRBV19 with TRBJ1-2, with D hard to call. Trimming removed 4 bases from V and 4 bases from J, with 7 bases in between. This CDR3 comprises 12 residues. From germline, CDR1 is LNHDA and CDR2 SQIVND (reference sequence). CDR3 protein: CASSRGLYGYTF. DNA of the CDR3: TGTGCCAGTAGTAGAGGCCTCTATGGCTACACCTTC.

This clone appeared a few times. V and J are TRBV7-9 and TRBJ2-5; D might be TRBD1 (6 bases). With 11 bases removed from V and 2 bases from J, the gap between germline ends came to 12 bases. The CDR3 is 12 amino acids. Germline V gene lookup returns CDR1 SEHNR and CDR2 FQNEAQ (reference sequence). The CDR3 loop is CAGGTGQETQYF. The DNA for the CDR3 is TGTGCCGGAGGTACAGGGCAAGAGACCCAGTACTTC.

Worth noting for this clone: Because the CDR3's place on the DNA is in doubt, the DNA is left out and the CDR3 is given as listed by TCRdb. The chain employs TRBV6-6 and TRBJ2-2; TRBD2 is the table's D call and was not checked against the DNA. Germline CDR1 is MNHNY and CDR2 is SVGAGI (reference sequence). The CDR3 has 14 residues if both end residues are counted. Here the CDR3 reads CASSEGNAPGSCFF.

This rearrangement joins TRBV5-4 to TRBJ1-2; D uncertain. The CDR3 consists of 15 residues. Trimming shortened V by 0 bases and J by 1 base, and 10 bases separated the two germline ends. Looked up from germline, CDR1 is SGHNT and CDR2 is YYREEE (reference sequence). CDR3 loop: CASSLESFVNYGYTF. The CDR3 DNA reads as TGTGCCAGCAGCTTGGAAAGCTTCGTTAACTATGGCTACACCTTC.

The chain joins TRBV6-6 to TRBJ2-3; D call uncertain. From germline, CDR1 is MNHNY and CDR2 SVGAGI (reference sequence). The CDR3 spans 14 residues. V was pared by 5 bases and J by 1 base, with 10 bases between. Written as DNA, the CDR3 is TGTGCCAGCAGTAAGGCAGGACGCACAGATACGCAGTATTTT. Translating it yields CASSKAGRTDTQYF.

J is TRBJ2-1 and V is TRBV9, with 13 bases identical to TRBD2. The CDR3 consists of 17 residues. V shed 4 bases and J 2 bases; nucleotides not matched to a gene: 6. CDR1 is SGDLS and CDR2 is YYNGEE in the germline V gene. The CDR3 sequence: CASSPTGLAGAYNEQFF. DNA of the CDR3: TGTGCCAGCAGCCCCACCGGACTAGCGGGGGCCTACAATGAGCAGTTCTTC.

Worth noting for this clone: Other DNA variants within this sample encode the same CDR3. This chain joins TRBV7-2 and TRBJ1-5, with no clear D. Trimming cost V 2 bases and J 6 bases, with 5 bases left between them. CDR1 SGHTA and CDR2 FQGNSA come from the germline V gene. The length of the CDR3 is 12 residues. CDR3 sequence reads: CASSLQGQPQHF. The DNA of the CDR3 is TGTGCCAGCAGCTTACAAGGTCAGCCCCAGCATTTT.

This clone has a handful of counts. The gene calls are TRBV7-6 and TRBJ1-2, with D tentatively TRBD1 (6 bases). Trimming removed 6 bases at V and 0 bases at J, with 17 bases between. The CDR3 spans 16 residues. The V gene's germline CDR1 is SGHVS and CDR2 FNYEAQ. The CDR3 loop is CASSPRTGKSNYGYTF. The CDR3, as DNA: TGTGCCAGCAGTCCTCGAACAGGGAAATCTAACTATGGCTACACCTTC.

This clone was found a few times. The rearrangement links TRBV5-4 to TRBJ2-3, with a weak D call TRBD2 (6 bases). The CDR3 length is 16 residues. Germline CDR1 reads SGHNT; CDR2 reads YYREEE (reference sequence). V was trimmed by 4 bases and J by 6 bases, leaving 21 bases between them. In DNA form, the CDR3 reads TGTGCCAGCAGCGCCGTCCGGGGCGGGGAGGAGGATACGCAGTATTTT. Protein product: CASSAVRGGEEDTQYF.